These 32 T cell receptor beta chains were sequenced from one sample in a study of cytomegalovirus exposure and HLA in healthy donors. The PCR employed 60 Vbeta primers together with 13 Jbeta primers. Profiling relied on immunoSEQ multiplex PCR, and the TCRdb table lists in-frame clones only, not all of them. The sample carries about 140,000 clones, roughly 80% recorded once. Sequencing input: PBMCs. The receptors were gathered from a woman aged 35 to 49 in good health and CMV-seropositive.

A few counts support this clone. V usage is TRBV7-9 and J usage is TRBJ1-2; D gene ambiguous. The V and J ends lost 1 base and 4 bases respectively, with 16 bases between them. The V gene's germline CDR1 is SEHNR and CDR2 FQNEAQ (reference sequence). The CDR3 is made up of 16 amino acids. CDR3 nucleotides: TGTGCCAGCAGCTTAGACAGACGGCCTGGCCTCTATGGCTACACCTTC. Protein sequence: CASSLDRRPGLYGYTF.

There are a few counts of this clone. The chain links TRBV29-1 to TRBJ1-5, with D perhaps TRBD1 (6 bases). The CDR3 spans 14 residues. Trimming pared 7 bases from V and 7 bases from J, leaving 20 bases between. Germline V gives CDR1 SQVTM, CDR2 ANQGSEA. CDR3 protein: CSASIQGGGQPQHF. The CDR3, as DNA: TGCAGCGCCTCCATTCAGGGAGGGGGGCAGCCCCAGCATTTT.

CDR3 residues: CASGQGSEAFF. For the CDR3, the DNA is TGTGCCAGCGGTCAGGGGTCTGAAGCTTTCTTT. The chain combines TRBV28 with TRBJ1-1; TRBD1 might be the D (6 bases). The CDR3 runs to 11 residues. The germline V gene has CDR1 MDHEN and CDR2 SYDVKM. The V end lost 8 bases, the J end lost 6 bases, and 10 bases lay between the germline ends.

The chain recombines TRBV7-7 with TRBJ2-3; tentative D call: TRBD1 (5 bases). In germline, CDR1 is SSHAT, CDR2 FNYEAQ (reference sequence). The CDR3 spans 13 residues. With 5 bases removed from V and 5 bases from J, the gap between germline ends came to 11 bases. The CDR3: CASSVLRGDTQYF. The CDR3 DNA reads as TGTGCCAGCAGCGTTCTAAGGGGAGATACGCAGTATTTT.

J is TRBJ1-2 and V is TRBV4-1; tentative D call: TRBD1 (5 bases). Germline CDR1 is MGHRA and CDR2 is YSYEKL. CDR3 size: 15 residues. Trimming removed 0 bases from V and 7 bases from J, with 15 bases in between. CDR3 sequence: CASSQDLSGNSGYTF. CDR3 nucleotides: TGCGCCAGCAGCCAAGACCTCTCAGGGAATAGTGGCTACACCTTC.

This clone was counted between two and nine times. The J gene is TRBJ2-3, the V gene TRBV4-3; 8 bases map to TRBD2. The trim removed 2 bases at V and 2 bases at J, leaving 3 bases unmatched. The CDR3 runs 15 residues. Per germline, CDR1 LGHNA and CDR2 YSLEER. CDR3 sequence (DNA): TGCGCCAGCAGCCAATCACTAGCGGACACAGATACGCAGTATTTT. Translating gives CASSQSLADTDTQYF.

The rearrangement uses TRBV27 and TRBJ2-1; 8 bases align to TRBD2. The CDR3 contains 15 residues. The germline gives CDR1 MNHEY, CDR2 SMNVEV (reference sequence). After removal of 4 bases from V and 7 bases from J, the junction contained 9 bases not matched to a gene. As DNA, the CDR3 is TGTGCCAGCAGTTGGGTTAGCGGGACCAGTAATGAGCAGTTCTTC. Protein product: CASSWVSGTSNEQFF.

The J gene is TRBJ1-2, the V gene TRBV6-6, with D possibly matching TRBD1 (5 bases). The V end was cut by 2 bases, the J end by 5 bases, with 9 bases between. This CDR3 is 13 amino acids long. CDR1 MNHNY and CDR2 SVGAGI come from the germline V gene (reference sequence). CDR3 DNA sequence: TGTGCCAGCAGTTACGACAGTCAGTATGGCTACACCTTC. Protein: CASSYDSQYGYTF.

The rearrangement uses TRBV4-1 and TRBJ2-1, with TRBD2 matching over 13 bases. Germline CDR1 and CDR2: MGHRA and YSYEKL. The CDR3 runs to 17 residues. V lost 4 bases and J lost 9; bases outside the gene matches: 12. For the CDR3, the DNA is TGCGCCAGCAGCCCCTGGGCCACTAGCGGGGGGGCCCCTGAGCAGTTCTTC. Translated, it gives CASSPWATSGGAPEQFF.

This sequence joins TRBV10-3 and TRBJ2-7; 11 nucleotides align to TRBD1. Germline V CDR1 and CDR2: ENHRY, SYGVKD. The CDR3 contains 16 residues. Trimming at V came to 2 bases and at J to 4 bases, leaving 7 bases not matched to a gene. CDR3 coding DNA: TGTGCCATCAGTGAGACTTGGACAGGGGGCGCGTACGAGCAGTACTTC. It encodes CAISETWTGGAYEQYF.

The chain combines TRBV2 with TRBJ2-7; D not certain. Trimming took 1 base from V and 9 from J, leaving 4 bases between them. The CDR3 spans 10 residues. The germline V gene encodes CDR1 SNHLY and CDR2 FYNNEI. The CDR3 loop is CASSEEAQYF. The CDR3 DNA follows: TGTGCCAGCAGTGAAGAAGCGCAGTACTTC.

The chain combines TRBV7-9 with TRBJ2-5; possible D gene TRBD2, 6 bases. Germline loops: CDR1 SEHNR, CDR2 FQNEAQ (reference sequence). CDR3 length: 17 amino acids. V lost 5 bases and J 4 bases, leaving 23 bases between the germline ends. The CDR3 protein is CASSHSPLTSKGETQYF. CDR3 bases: TGTGCCAGCAGCCATTCTCCCTTAACTAGCAAGGGAGAGACCCAGTACTTC.

The CDR3 loop is CASSLAGGPGGYTF. CDR3 DNA sequence: TGTGCCAGCAGCTTAGCGGGGGGGCCGGGTGGCTACACCTTC. V and J are TRBV7-9 and TRBJ1-2; D might be TRBD1 (6 bases). The CDR3 extends over 14 amino acids. CDR1 SEHNR and CDR2 FQNEAQ come from the germline V gene (reference sequence). V shed 0 bases and J shed 7 bases, with 12 bases lying between them. Looking up the rest from reference TRBV7-9 and TRBJ1-2 gives the full variable domain: DTGVSQNPRHKITKRGQNVTFRCDPISEHNRLYWYRQTLGQGPEFLTYFQNEAQLEKSRLLSDRFSAERPKGSFSTLEIQRTEQGDSAMYLCASSLAGGPGGYTFGSGTRLTVV.

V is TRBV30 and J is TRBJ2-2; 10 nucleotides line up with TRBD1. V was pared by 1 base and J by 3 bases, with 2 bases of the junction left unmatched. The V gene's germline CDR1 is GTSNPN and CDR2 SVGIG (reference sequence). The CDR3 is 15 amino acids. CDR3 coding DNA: TGTGCCTGGAGTGGGGGGACAGGGGACACCGGGGAGCTGTTTTTT. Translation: CAWSGGTGDTGELFF.

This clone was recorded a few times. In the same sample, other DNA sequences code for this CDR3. The CDR3 protein is CAWSPNVSPGELFF. For the CDR3, the DNA is TGTGCCTGGAGTCCTAACGTGTCCCCCGGGGAGCTGTTTTTT. The V and J genes are TRBV30 and TRBJ2-2, with D uncertain. This CDR3 contains 14 residues. The V end lost 2 bases, the J end lost 6 bases, and 13 bases lay between the germline ends. In germline, CDR1 is GTSNPN, CDR2 SVGIG (reference sequence).

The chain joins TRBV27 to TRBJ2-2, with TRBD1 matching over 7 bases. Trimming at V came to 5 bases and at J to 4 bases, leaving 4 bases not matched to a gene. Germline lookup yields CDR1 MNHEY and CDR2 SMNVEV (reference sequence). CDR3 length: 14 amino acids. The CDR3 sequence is CASSRTGATGELFF. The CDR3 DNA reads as TGTGCCAGCAGTAGAACAGGGGCCACCGGGGAGCTGTTTTTT.

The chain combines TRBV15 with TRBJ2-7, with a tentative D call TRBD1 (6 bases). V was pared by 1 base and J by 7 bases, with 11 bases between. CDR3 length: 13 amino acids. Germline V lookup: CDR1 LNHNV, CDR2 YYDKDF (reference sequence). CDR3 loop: CATSRVADREQYF. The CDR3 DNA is TGTGCCACCAGCAGAGTTGCGGACAGAGAGCAGTACTTC.

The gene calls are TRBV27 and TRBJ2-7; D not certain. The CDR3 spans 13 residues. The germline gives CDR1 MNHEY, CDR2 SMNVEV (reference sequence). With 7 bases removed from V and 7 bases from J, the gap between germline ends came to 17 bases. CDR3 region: CASTPAGQREQYF. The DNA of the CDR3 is TGTGCCAGCACCCCGGCAGGTCAGAGAGAGCAGTACTTC.

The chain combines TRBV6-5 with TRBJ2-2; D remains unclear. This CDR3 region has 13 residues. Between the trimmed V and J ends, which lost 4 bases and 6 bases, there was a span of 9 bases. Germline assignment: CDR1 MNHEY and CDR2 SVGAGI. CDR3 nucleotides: TGTGCCAGCAGTTCCCGAGAAGCCGGGGAGCTGTTTTTT. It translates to CASSSREAGELFF.

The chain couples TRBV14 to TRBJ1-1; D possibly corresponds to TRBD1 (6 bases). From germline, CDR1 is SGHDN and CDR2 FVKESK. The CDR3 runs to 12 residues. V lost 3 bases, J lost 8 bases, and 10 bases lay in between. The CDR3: CASSHLDREAFF. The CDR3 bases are TGTGCCAGCAGCCACCTAGACAGGGAAGCTTTCTTT.

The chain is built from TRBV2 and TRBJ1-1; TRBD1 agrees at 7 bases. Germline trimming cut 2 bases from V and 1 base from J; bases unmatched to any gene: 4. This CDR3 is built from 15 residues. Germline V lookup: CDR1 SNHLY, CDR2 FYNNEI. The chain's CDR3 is CASSEIRTGNTEAFF. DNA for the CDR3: TGTGCCAGCAGTGAAATAAGGACAGGGAACACTGAAGCTTTCTTT.

The DNA for the CDR3 is TGCGCCAGCAGTTGGACAGGGGGGAGTGAAGCTTTCTTT. The encoded protein is CASSWTGGSEAFF. The chain combines TRBV5-1 with TRBJ1-1; 10 bases fit TRBD1. CDR1 and CDR2 (germline): SGHRS, YFSETQ. The CDR3 covers 13 residues. V lost 5 bases and J lost 7; bases outside the gene matches: 5.

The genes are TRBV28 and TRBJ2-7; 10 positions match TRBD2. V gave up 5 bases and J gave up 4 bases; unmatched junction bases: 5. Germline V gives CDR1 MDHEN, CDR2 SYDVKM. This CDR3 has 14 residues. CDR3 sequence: CASSAGLAPYEQYF. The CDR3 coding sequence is TGTGCCAGCAGTGCGGGACTAGCGCCGTACGAGCAGTACTTC.

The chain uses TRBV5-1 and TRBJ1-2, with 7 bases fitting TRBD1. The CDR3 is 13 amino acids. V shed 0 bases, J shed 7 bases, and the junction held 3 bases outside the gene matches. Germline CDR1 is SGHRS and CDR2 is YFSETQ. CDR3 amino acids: CASSLAGQSGYTF. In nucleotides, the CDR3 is TGCGCCAGCAGCTTGGCGGGACAGAGTGGCTACACCTTC.

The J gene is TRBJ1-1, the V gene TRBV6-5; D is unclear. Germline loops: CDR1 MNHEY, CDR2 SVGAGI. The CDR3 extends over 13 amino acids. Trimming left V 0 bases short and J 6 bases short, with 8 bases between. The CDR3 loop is CASSYSEWAEAFF. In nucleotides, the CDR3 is TGTGCCAGCAGTTACTCGGAGTGGGCTGAAGCTTTCTTT.

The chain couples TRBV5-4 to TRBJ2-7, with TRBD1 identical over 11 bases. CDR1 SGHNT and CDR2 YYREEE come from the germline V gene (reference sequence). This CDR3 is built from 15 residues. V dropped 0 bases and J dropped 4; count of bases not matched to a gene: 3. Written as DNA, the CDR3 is TGTGCCAGCAGCTTGGCCGGGACAGGGGGTTACGAGCAGTACTTC. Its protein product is CASSLAGTGGYEQYF.

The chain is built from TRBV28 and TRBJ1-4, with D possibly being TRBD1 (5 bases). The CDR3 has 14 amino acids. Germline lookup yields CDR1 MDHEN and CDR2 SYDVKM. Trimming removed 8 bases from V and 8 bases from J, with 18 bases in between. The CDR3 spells CASVGEGVDEKLFF. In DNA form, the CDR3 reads TGTGCCAGCGTGGGTGAAGGGGTGGACGAAAAACTGTTTTTT.

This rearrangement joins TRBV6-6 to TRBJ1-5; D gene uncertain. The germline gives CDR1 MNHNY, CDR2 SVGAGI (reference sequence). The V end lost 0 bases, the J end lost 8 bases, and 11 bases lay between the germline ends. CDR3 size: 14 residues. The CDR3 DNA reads TGTGCCAGCAGTTACTCTCCCGGGTTGGAGCCCCAGCATTTT. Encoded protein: CASSYSPGLEPQHF.

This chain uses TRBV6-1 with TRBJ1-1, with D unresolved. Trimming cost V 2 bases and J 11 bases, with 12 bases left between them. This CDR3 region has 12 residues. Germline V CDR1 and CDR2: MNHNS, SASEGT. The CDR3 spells CASSETNTGAFF. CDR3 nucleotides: TGTGCCAGCAGTGAAACCAACACGGGGGCTTTCTTT.

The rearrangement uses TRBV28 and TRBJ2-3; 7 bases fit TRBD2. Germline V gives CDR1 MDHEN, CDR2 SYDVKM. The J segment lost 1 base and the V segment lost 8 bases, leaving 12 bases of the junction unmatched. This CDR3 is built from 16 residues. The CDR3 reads CASQPSEAGRTDTQYF. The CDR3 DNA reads TGTGCCAGCCAACCCTCTGAAGCGGGGCGCACAGATACGCAGTATTTT.

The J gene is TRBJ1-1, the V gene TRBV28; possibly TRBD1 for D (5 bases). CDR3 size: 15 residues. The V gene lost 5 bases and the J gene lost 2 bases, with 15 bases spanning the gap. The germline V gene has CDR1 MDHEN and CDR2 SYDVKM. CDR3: CASSPQTGSNTEAFF. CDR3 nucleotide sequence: TGTGCCAGCAGTCCCCAAACAGGTTCCAACACTGAAGCTTTCTTT.

In DNA, the CDR3 is TGTGCCAGTAGTATAGAATCCGGGAAGAGCTCCTACAATGAGCAGTTCTTC. This translates into CASSIESGKSSYNEQFF. The V and J genes are TRBV19 and TRBJ2-1; D may be TRBD2 (5 bases). The CDR3 contains 17 residues. Germline CDR1 LNHDA, CDR2 SQIVND (reference sequence). V was cut by 0 bases and J by 0 bases, with 12 bases left in between.